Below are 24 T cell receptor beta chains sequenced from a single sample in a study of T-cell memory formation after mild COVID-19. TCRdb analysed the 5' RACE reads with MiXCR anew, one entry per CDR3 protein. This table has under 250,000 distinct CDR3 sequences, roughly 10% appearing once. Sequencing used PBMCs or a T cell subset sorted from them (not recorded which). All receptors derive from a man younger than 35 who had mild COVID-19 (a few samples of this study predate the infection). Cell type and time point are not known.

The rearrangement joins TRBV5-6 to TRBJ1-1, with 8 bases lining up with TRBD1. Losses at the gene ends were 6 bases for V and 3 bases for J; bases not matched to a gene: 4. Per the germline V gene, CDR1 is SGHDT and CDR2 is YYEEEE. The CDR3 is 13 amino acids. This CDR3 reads CASNQGADTEAFF. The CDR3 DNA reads TGTGCCAGCAACCAGGGGGCGGACACTGAAGCTTTCTTT.

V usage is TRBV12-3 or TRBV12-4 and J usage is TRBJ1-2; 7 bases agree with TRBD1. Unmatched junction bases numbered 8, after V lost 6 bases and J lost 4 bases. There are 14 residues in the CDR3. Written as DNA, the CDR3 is TGTGCCAGCAGACTAGGGGGCGGCGGCTATGGCTACACCTTC. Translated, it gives CASRLGGGGYGYTF.

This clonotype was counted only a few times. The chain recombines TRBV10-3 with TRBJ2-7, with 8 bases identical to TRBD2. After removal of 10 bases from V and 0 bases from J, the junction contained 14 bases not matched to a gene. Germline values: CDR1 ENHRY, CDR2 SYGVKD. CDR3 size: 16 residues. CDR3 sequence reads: CATRGGGHLISYEQYF. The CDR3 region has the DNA TGTGCCACAAGGGGCGGGGGGCACTTGATCTCCTACGAGCAGTACTTC.

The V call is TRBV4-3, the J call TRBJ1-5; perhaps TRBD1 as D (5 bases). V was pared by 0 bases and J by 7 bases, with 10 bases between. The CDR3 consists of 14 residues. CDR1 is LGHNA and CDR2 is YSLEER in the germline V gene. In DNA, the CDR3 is TGCGCCAGCAGCCAAGAGGGGCGCGGGCAGCCCCAGCATTTT. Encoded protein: CASSQEGRGQPQHF.

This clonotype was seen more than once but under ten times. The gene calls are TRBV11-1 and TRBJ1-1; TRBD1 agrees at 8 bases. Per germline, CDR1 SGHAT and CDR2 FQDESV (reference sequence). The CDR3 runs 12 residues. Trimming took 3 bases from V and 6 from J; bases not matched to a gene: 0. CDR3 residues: CASSLDRAEAFF. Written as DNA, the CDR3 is TGTGCCAGCAGCTTGGACAGGGCTGAAGCTTTCTTT.

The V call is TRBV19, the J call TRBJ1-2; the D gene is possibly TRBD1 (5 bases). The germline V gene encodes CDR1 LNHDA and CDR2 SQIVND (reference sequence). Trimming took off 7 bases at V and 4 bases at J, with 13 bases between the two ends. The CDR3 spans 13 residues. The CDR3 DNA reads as TGTGCCAGTAATCCGCCGCAGGGCTATGGCTACACCTTC. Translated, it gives CASNPPQGYGYTF.

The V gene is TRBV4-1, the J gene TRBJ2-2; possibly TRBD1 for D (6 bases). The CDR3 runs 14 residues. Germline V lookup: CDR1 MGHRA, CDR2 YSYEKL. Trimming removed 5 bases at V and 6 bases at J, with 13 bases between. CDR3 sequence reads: CASSSTGIPGELFF. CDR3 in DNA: TGCGCCAGCAGCTCTACAGGGATTCCCGGGGAGCTGTTTTTT.

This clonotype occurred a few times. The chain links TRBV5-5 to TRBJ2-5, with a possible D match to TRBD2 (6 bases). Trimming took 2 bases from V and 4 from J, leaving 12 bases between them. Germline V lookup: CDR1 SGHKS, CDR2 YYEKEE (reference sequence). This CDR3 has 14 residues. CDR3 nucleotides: TGTGCCAGCAGCTTAACCCCCGGGGGAGAGACCCAGTACTTC. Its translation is CASSLTPGGETQYF.

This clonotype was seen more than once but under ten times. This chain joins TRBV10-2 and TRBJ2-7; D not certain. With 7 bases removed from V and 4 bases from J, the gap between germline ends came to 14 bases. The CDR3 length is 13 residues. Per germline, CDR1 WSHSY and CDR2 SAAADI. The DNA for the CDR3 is TGCGCCAGCATTTCCCCAGACGGGTACGAGCAGTACTTC. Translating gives CASISPDGYEQYF.

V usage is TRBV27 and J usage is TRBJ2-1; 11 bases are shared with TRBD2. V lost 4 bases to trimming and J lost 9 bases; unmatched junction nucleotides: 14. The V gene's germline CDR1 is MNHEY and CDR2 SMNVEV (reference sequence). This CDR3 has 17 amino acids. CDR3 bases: TGTGCCAGCAGTTCCCCCCGAAGTAGCGGGGGGGCCAGTGAGCAGTTCTTC. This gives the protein CASSSPRSSGGASEQFF.

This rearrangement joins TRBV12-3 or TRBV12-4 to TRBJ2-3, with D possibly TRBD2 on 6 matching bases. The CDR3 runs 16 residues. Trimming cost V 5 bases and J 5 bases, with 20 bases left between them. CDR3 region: CASSPTGGVWGDTQYF. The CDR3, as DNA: TGTGCCAGCAGTCCCACCGGCGGGGTCTGGGGAGATACGCAGTATTTT.

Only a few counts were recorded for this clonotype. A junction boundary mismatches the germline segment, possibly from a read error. CDR3: CASSQDRLQGERFF. CDR3 in DNA: TGTGCCAGCAGCCAAGATCGGTTGCAGGGGGAGCGGTTCTTC. The J gene is TRBJ2-1, the V gene TRBV3-1; 7 nucleotides match TRBD1. The CDR3 runs to 14 residues. CDR1 LGHDT and CDR2 YNNKEL come from the germline V gene (reference sequence).

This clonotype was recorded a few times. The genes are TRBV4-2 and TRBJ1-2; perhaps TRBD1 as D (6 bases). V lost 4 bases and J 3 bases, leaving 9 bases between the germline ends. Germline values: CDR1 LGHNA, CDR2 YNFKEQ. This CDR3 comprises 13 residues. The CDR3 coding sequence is TGTGCCAGCAGCCCAGCAGGGGACTATGGCTACACCTTC. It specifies CASSPAGDYGYTF.

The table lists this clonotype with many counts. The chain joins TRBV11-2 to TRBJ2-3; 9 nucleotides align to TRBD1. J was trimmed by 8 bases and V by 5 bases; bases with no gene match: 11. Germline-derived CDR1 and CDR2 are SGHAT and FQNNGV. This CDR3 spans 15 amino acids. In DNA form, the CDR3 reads TGTGCCAGCAGCGGGTGGACAGGGGAAGAAGGTACGCAGTATTTT. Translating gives CASSGWTGEEGTQYF.

The CDR3 coding sequence is TGTGCCAGCAGCGTAGTAGGGACTAGCGATACTGAGCAGTTCTTC. Protein sequence: CASSVVGTSDTEQFF. The chain couples TRBV9 to TRBJ2-1; 10 nucleotides align to TRBD2. The V and J ends lost 0 bases and 9 bases, in that order; junction bases with no gene match: 6. Germline V gene data show CDR1 as SGDLS and CDR2 as YYNGEE. This CDR3 spans 15 amino acids.

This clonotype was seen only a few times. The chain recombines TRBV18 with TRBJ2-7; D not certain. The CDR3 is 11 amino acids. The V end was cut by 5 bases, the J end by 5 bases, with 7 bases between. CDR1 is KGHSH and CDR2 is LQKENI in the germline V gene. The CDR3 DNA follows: TGTGCCAGCTCAGATTACGACGAGCAGTACGTC. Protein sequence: CASSDYDEQYV.

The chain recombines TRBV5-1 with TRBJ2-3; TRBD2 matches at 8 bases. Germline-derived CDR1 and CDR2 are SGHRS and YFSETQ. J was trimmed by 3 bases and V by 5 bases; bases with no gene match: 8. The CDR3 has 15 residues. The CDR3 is CASRSASGLTDTQYF. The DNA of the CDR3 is TGCGCCAGCAGGTCCGCTAGCGGGTTAACAGATACGCAGTATTTT.

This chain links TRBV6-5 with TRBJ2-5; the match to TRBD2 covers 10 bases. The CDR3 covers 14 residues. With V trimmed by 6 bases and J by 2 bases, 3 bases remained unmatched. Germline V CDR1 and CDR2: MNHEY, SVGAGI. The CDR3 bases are TGTGCCAGCAGACTAGCGGGGATTCAAGAGACCCAGTACTTC. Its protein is CASRLAGIQETQYF.

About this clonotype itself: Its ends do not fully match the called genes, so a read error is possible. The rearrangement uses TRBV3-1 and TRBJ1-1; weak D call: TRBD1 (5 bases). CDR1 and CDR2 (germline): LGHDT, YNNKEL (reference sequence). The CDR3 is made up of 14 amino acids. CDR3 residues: CASSQASAGTEDFF. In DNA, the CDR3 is TGTGCCAGCAGCCAAGCTTCGGCCGGGACTGAAGATTTCTTT.

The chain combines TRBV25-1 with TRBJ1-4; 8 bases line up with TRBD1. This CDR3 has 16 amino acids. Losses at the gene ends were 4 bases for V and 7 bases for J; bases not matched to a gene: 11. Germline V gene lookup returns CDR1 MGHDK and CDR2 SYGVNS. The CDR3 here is CASSVPRGRSGEKLFF. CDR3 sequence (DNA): TGTGCCAGCAGTGTCCCCAGGGGGCGTTCGGGTGAAAAACTGTTTTTT. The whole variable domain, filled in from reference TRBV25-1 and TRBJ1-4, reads EADIYQTPRYLVIGTGKKITLECSQTMGHDKMYWYQQDPGMELHLIHYSYGVNSTEKGDLSSESTVSRIRTEHFPLTLESARPSHTSQYLCASSVPRGRSGEKLFFGSGTQLSVL.

The CDR3, as DNA: TGCGCCAGCAGCTTGCTTGGGAGTACTGGAAACACCATATATTTT. Protein sequence: CASSLLGSTGNTIYF. V and J are TRBV5-1 and TRBJ1-3, with D hard to call. CDR1 and CDR2 (germline): SGHRS, YFSETQ. V shed 1 base and J shed 2 bases, with 10 bases lying between them. The CDR3 has 15 residues.

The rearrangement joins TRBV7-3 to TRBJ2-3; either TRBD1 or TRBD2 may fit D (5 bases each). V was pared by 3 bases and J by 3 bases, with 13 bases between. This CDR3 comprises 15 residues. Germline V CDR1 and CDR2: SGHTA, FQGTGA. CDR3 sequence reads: CASSLSGHRTDTQYF. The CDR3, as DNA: TGTGCCAGCAGCTTGTCGGGGCACCGTACAGATACGCAGTATTTT.

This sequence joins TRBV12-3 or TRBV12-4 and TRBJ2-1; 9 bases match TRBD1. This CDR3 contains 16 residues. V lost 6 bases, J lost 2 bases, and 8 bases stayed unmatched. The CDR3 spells CASRPKTGGAYNEQFF. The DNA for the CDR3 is TGTGCCAGCAGGCCAAAGACAGGGGGAGCCTACAATGAGCAGTTCTTC.

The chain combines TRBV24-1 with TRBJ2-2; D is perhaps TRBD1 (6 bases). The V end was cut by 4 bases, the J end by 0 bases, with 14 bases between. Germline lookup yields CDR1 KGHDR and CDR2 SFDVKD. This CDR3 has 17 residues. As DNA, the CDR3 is TGTGCCACCAGTGACAGACCAGGGACACCGAACACCGGGGAGCTGTTTTTT. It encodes CATSDRPGTPNTGELFF.